The 18 T cell receptor beta chains below were found in one sample sequenced in a study. From the reads, TCRdb called clonotypes with MiXCR, one entry per CDR3 protein. Of about 15,000 distinct CDR3 sequences listed, 30% to 45% are singletons. Sequencing input: blood. The receptor set was obtained from a human donor.

This clonotype was counted many times. The chain employs TRBV4-3 and TRBJ2-2; D is uncertain. Germline V CDR1 and CDR2: LGHNA, YSLEER. V shed 1 base and J shed 6 bases, with 9 bases lying between them. The CDR3 is made up of 14 amino acids. CDR3 region: CASSQGVAAGELFF. The CDR3, as DNA: TGCGCCAGCAGCCAAGGAGTCGCGGCCGGGGAGCTGTTTTTT.

The V call is TRBV4-2, the J call TRBJ1-6, with TRBD1 identical over 7 bases. With V trimmed by 1 base and J by 5 bases, 11 bases remained unmatched. This CDR3 is built from 18 residues. Looked up from germline, CDR1 is LGHNA and CDR2 is YNFKEQ. Here the CDR3 reads CASSQAPPRQGNNSPLHF. For the CDR3, the DNA is TGTGCCAGCAGCCAAGCCCCCCCTCGACAGGGAAATAATTCACCCCTCCACTTT.

This clonotype is large within its sample. The rearrangement joins TRBV7-6 to TRBJ2-1; possibly TRBD1 for D (5 bases). The CDR3 is made up of 14 amino acids. The V end was cut by 6 bases, the J end by 2 bases, with 11 bases between. Per the germline V gene, CDR1 is SGHVS and CDR2 is FNYEAQ. Here the CDR3 DNA reads TGTGCCAGCAGTCGGACGGACACCTACAATGAGCAGTTCTTC. Its protein is CASSRTDTYNEQFF.

J is TRBJ1-2 and V is TRBV4-3; 8 positions agree with TRBD1. This CDR3 region has 16 residues. V trimming: 0 bases; J trimming: 7 bases; junction bases outside the gene matches: 10. The germline CDR1 and CDR2 sequences are LGHNA and YSLEER. This CDR3 is CASSQDGTGGSIGYTF. The CDR3 DNA is TGCGCCAGCAGCCAAGATGGGACAGGAGGATCTATTGGCTACACCTTC.

The CDR3 DNA reads as TGTGCCAGCAGCCAAGAGGCGGGAGGAGGCGCAGATACGCAGTATTTT. Translated, it gives CASSQEAGGGADTQYF. The chain recombines TRBV4-2 with TRBJ2-3, with TRBD2 matching over 8 bases. CDR1 is LGHNA, CDR2 YNFKEQ, per germline. CDR3 length equals 16 residues. The J segment lost 4 bases and the V segment lost 0 bases, leaving 6 bases of the junction unmatched.

This sequence joins TRBV29-1 and TRBJ2-2; 11 bases fit TRBD2. J lost 3 bases, V lost 8 bases, and 2 bases had no gene match. CDR1 and CDR2 from the germline V gene are SQVTM and ANQGSEA. This CDR3 contains 13 residues. CDR3 sequence: CSQLAGDTGELFF. The CDR3 region has the DNA TGCAGCCAACTAGCGGGAGACACCGGGGAGCTGTTTTTT.

This clonotype was recorded a few times. This chain uses TRBV4-3 with TRBJ1-6; 11 nucleotides match TRBD1. Germline trimming cut 2 bases from V and 6 bases from J; bases unmatched to any gene: 6. CDR3 size: 17 residues. CDR1 and CDR2 (germline): LGHNA, YSLEER. This CDR3 reads CASSQMGQGEINSPLHF. In DNA, the CDR3 is TGCGCCAGCAGCCAAATGGGACAGGGGGAGATTAATTCACCCCTCCACTTT.

This clonotype was counted ten times or more. V usage is TRBV6-2 or TRBV6-3 and J usage is TRBJ2-6; tentative D call: TRBD2 (5 bases). Trimming pared 10 bases from V and 0 bases from J, leaving 13 bases between. The CDR3 is made up of 15 amino acids. Germline lookup yields CDR1 MNHEY and CDR2 SVGEGT. CDR3 region: CATSISGSGANVLTF. In nucleotides, the CDR3 is TGTGCCACCTCGATAAGCGGCTCTGGGGCCAACGTCCTGACTTTC.

This clonotype was counted a few times. Given a much more abundant clone one base away, this may be a read error. V and J are TRBV30 and TRBJ1-5; D gene uncertain. From germline, CDR1 is GTSNPN and CDR2 SVGIG (reference sequence). The CDR3 has 16 residues. Written as DNA, the CDR3 is TGTGCCTGGAGTCTCCGATTGGGGTTTAGCAATCAGCCCCAGAATTTT. This sequence encodes CAWSLRLGFSNQPQNF.

This clonotype appeared once. A clone one base away is much larger, so this may be a read error. The gene calls are TRBV4-2 and TRBJ2-7; TRBD1 might be the D (6 bases). The germline V gene encodes CDR1 LGHNA and CDR2 YNFKEQ. Trimming pared 2 bases from V and 7 bases from J, leaving 21 bases between. This CDR3 region has 16 residues. As DNA, the CDR3 is TGTGCCAGCAGCCAATCCCCTGGGGGCTCGTGGAATGAGCAGTACTTC. It codes for CASSQSPGGSWNEQYF.

At least ten counts were recorded for this clonotype. The chain employs TRBV29-1 and TRBJ1-1; 9 positions agree with TRBD1. Germline CDR1 and CDR2: SQVTM and ANQGSEA. This CDR3 spans 11 amino acids. Trimming removed 7 bases from V and 6 bases from J; junction bases left unmatched: 3. Here the CDR3 DNA reads TGCAGCGCCCGGACAGGGGCTGAAGCTTTCTTT. Translation gives CSARTGAEAFF.

With respect to this clonotype: This may come from a read error, since a much larger clone is one base off. This rearrangement joins TRBV4-3 to TRBJ1-1, with D perhaps TRBD1 (5 bases). This CDR3 comprises 17 residues. Germline V CDR1 and CDR2: LGHNA, YSLEER. Trimming cost V 0 bases and J 2 bases, with 16 bases left between them. The DNA of the CDR3 is TGCGCCAGCAGCCAAGAAGCAATCCAGGGCCTTAACACTGAAGCTTTCTTT. Amino acid sequence: CASSQEAIQGLNTEAFF.

J is TRBJ1-1 and V is TRBV15; TRBD1 agrees at 7 bases. The CDR3 covers 15 residues. Per the germline V gene, CDR1 is LNHNV and CDR2 is YYDKDF (reference sequence). J was trimmed by 5 bases and V by 7 bases; bases with no gene match: 13. The CDR3 spells CATTNDRVWGTEAFF. The CDR3, as DNA: TGTGCCACCACGAACGACAGGGTCTGGGGGACTGAAGCTTTCTTT.

The table lists this clonotype with many counts. The rearrangement links TRBV28 to TRBJ2-7; D possibly corresponds to TRBD1 (6 bases). This CDR3 contains 15 residues. From germline, CDR1 is MDHEN and CDR2 SYDVKM. Trimming left V 6 bases short and J 1 base short, with 16 bases between. The CDR3 DNA sequence: TGTGCCAGCAGGGGTCAGGGGATAGGATCCTACGAGCAGTACTTC. Its protein is CASRGQGIGSYEQYF.

This chain connects TRBV30 to TRBJ2-2; no clear D. The germline gives CDR1 GTSNPN, CDR2 SVGIG (reference sequence). The CDR3 is 12 amino acids. V lost 2 bases, J lost 13 bases, and 14 bases lay in between. The DNA of the CDR3 is TGTGCCTGGAGTCCTGCGGCAGATACGCTGTTTTTT. Amino acid sequence: CAWSPAADTLFF.

The table lists this clonotype with a count of one. The DNA is omitted, as the CDR3 cannot be located on it reliably, and the CDR3 follows TCRdb's listing. The chain uses TRBV30 and TRBJ1-2. Germline V lookup: CDR1 GTSNPN, CDR2 SVGIG (reference sequence). The CDR3 length equals 21 residues, ends included. Here the CDR3 reads CAWSYANSGNTIYFGGYGYTF.

The chain uses TRBV30 and TRBJ1-1; D not resolved. Germline V lookup: CDR1 GTSNPN, CDR2 SVGIG (reference sequence). Trimming removed 4 bases at V and 1 base at J, with 10 bases between. This CDR3 spans 13 amino acids. CDR3 residues: CAWNIAKNTEAFF. CDR3 DNA sequence: TGTGCCTGGAATATCGCAAAGAACACTGAAGCTTTCTTT. The full variable domain, with the rest looked up from reference TRBV30 and TRBJ1-1, is SQTIHQWPATLVQPVGSPLSLECTVEGTSNPNLYWYRQAAGRGLQLLFYSVGIGQISSEVPQNLSASRPQDRQFILSSKKLLLSDSGFYLCAWNIAKNTEAFFGQGTRLTVV.

This clonotype has ten or more counts. The V call is TRBV7-8, the J call TRBJ2-7; D perhaps matches TRBD2 (6 bases). Germline V gene lookup returns CDR1 SGHVS and CDR2 FQNEAQ. Deletions cut 0 bases from V and 3 bases from J, with 18 bases between. This CDR3 has 17 amino acids. The CDR3 spells CASSLARARGGNYEQYF. DNA for the CDR3: TGTGCCAGCAGCTTAGCACGGGCGAGAGGCGGGAACTACGAGCAGTACTTC. Full variable domain (outside the CDR3, taken from reference TRBV7-8 and TRBJ2-7): GAGVSQSPRYKVAKRGQDVALRCDPISGHVSLFWYQQALGQGPEFLTYFQNEAQLDKSGLPSDRFFAERPEGSVSTLKIQRTQQEDSAVYLCASSLARARGGNYEQYFGPGTRLTVT.